This entry features one TCR beta chain sequence. The trim removed 8 bases at V and 5 bases at J, leaving 5 bases unmatched. Germline CDR1 reads SQVTM; CDR2 reads ANQGSEA. This CDR3 is built from 12 residues. The sample comes from a study of shared T cell receptors in the human thymus. The protocol was immunoSEQ multiplex PCR, while the TCRdb copy is restricted to in-frame clones and leaves out a portion. The profile shows about 380,000 clones, roughly 94% of them singletons. What was sequenced was thymocytes. The sequence was obtained from a human donor. The V gene is TRBV29-1, the J gene TRBJ1-1; 10 positions match TRBD1. CDR3 nucleotide sequence: TGCAGCCTCCGGGACAGGGGAACTGAAGCTTTCTTT. Its protein is CSLRDRGTEAFF.